This TCR beta chain was recorded in a study of identical twins. In germline, CDR1 is SGHRS, CDR2 YFSETQ. V was pared by 5 bases and J by 2 bases, with 7 bases of the junction left unmatched. This CDR3 spans 14 amino acids. TCRdb reanalysed the 5' RACE reads using MiXCR and keeps one entry per CDR3 protein. The table includes 400,000 to 500,000 distinct CDR3 sequences, more than 13% detected once. This clonotype was picked up a small number of times. The antigen is not known. Overall study findings and caveats: Invariant T cells like MAIT and iNKT could partly confound the zero-insertion analyses. Abundant beta clonotypes from cord blood bore fewer insertions; memory repertoires lacked this pattern.

This sample also appeared in a second study, on yellow fever vaccine responses in identical twins.

The V gene is TRBV5-1, the J gene TRBJ2-7; TRBD2 matches at 7 bases. The sequence came from a woman aged 18-29 years in good health. Sequenced input: CD4+ T cells sorted from blood. The CDR3 reads CASRETGGTYEQYF. The CDR3 nucleotides read TGCGCCAGCAGAGAAACGGGGGGAACCTACGAGCAGTACTTC.